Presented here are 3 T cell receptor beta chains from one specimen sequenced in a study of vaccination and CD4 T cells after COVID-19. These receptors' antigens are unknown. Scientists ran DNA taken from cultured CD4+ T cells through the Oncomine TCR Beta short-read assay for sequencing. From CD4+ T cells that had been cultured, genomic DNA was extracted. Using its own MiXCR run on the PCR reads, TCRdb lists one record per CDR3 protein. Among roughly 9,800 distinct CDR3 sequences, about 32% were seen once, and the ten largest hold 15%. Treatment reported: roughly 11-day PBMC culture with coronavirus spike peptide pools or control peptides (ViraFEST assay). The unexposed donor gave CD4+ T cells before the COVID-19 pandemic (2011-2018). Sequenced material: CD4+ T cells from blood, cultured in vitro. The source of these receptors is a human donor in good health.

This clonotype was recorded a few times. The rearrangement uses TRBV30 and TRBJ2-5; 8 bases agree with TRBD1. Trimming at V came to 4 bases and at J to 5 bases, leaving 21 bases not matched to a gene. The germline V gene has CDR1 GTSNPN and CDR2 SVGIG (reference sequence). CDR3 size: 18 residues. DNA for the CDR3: TGTGCCTGGACGTCGATCCTCTCTAGACAGGGGAAGAGGGAGACCCAGTACTTC. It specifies CAWTSILSRQGKRETQYF.

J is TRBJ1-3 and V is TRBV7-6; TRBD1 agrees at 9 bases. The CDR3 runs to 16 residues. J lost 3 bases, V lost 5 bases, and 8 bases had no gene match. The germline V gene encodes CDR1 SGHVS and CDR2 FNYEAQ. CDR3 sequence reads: CASSPPNRGLGNTIYF. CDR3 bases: TGTGCCAGCAGCCCACCAAACAGGGGGCTTGGAAACACCATATATTTT.

The CDR3 sequence: CASSQVGLAASLGYEQYF. Written as DNA, the CDR3 is TGTGCCAGCAGTCAGGTTGGACTAGCGGCATCCCTGGGGTACGAGCAGTACTTC. This chain joins TRBV28 and TRBJ2-7; 10 positions agree with TRBD2. After removal of 5 bases from V and 4 bases from J, the junction contained 17 bases not matched to a gene. CDR1 and CDR2 (germline): MDHEN, SYDVKM. There are 18 residues in the CDR3. The full variable domain, its missing parts supplied by reference TRBV28 and TRBJ2-7, is DVKVTQSSRYLVKRTGEKVFLECVQDMDHENMFWYRQDPGLGLRLIYFSYDVKMKEKGDIPEGYSVSREKKERFSLILESASTNQTSMYLCASSQVGLAASLGYEQYFGPGTRLTVT.